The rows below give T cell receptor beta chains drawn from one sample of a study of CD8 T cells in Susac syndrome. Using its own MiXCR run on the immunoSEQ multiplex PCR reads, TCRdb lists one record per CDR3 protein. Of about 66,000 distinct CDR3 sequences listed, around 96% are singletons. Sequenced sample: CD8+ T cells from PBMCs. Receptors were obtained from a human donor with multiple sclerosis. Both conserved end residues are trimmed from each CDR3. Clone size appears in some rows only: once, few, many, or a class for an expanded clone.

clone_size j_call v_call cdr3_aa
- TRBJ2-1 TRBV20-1 SARWEGRDEQF
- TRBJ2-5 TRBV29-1 SVDGQNEETQY
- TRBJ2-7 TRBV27 AVEGAVEQY
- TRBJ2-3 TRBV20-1 SAREPGPHSFTDTQY
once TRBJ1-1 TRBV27 ASGYRRINTEAF
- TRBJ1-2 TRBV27 ASSLSLQAQTYGYT
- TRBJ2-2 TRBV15 ATSRAPVIAGELF
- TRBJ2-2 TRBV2 ASSEGLPNTGELF
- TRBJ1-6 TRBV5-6 ASSLGFVDGTENSPLH
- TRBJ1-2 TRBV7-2 ASSFGPLNNYGYT
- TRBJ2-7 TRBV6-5 ASSYSQGVEQY
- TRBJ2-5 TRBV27 ASSLTGLDRQETQY
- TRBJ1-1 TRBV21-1 ASKYRGQGNTEAF
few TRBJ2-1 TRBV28 ASSLLGGPLYEQF
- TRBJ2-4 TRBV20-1 SARDRYRADIQY
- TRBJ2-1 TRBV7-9 ASSPGANEQF
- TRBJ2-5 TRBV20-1 SAGIRDSSEETQY
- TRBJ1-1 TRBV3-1 ASRMNTEAF
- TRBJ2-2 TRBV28 AIGQANTGELF
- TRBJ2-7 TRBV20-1 SAGYQPIAGCFGRCSYEQY
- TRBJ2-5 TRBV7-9 ASSLLVPEGETQY
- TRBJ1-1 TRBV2 ASGGPSTEAF
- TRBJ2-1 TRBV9 ASSYSLEQNYNEQF
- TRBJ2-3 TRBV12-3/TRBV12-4 ASSLREGGTDTQY
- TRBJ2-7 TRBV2 ASSAQRGGNEQY
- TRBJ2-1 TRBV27 ASSLLSDNEQF
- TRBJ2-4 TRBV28 ASSRIRTDRQQNIQY
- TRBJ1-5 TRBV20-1 SARWPGNSNQPQH
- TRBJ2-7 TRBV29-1 SVGDRGLYEQY
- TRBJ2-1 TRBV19 ASSIAGEYNEQF
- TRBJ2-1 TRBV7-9 ASSTAGEGTYNEQF